This record covers a single T cell receptor beta chain. As yet, its antigen is unknown. This sample is part of a study of T cells expressing NK-cell markers. On the study more broadly: Seven of the eight sequenced donors were classified as HCMV-seropositive, and one was classified as seronegative.

The CDR3 length is 15 residues. CDR1 and CDR2 (germline): LGHDT, YNNKEL (reference sequence). cDNA encoding TCR beta was synthesized via 5'RACE template switching incorporating UMIs. TCRdb re-called the 5' RACE reads, yielding one record per CDR3 amino acid sequence without DNA. Its table lists 350,000 to 400,000 distinct CDR3 sequences. The study, taken as a whole, reports: The HCMV specificity of the expanded NKG2C+ T cell clones stayed unresolved. Of the CD8+ T cells in 5 to 7 donors, roughly 1.0-7.0% belonged to dominant NKG2C+ clonotypes.

The TCR comes from a woman between 50 and 59 years old in good health. Source material: blood T cells: a sorted CD56 or NKG2C T cell subset, CD4+ or CD8+ T cells, or bulk PBMC T cells (not recorded which). This sequence joins TRBV3-1 and TRBJ1-1; TCRdb designates TRBD1, a call that cannot be tested without DNA. CDR3 sequence: CASSQDGNRASEAFF. Using reference TRBV3-1 and TRBJ1-1 for the parts outside the CDR3, the full variable domain is DTAVSQTPKYLVTQMGNDKSIKCEQNLGHDTMYWYKQDSKKFLKIMFSYNNKELIINETVPNRFSPKSPDKAHLNLHINSLELGDSAVYFCASSQDGNRASEAFFGQGTRLTVV.